Following are 4 T cell receptor beta chains from one sample sequenced in a study of control samples from healthy donors and cancer patients. Data came from immunoSEQ multiplex PCR; TCRdb stores just in-frame clones and leaves some out. The profile covers some 100,000 clones, with around nine tenths appearing a single time and about 3% taken by the ten largest. Sample: blood. The receptors derive from a human donor in good health. The donor label of this sample is uncertain.

The V call is TRBV5-1, the J call TRBJ2-1; 12 bases match TRBD2. V lost 3 bases to trimming and J lost 7 bases; unmatched junction nucleotides: 8. Germline loops: CDR1 SGHRS, CDR2 YFSETQ. This CDR3 is built from 16 residues. Here the CDR3 reads CASSYLAGGPSNEQFF. The CDR3 bases are TGCGCCAGCAGCTATCTAGCGGGGGGGCCATCGAATGAGCAGTTCTTC.

The V gene is TRBV5-5, the J gene TRBJ2-7; TRBD1 is a possible D gene (6 bases). The V end lost 2 bases, the J end lost 2 bases, and 14 bases lay between the germline ends. The germline CDR1 and CDR2 sequences are SGHKS and YYEKEE (reference sequence). The length of the CDR3 is 15 residues. CDR3 bases: TGTGCCAGCAGCTTACAGGGTCTCCAGGCCTACGAGCAGTACTTC. Encoded protein: CASSLQGLQAYEQYF.

This clone showed up just once. The chain links TRBV4-2 to TRBJ1-3; D may be TRBD1 (5 bases). Germline lookup yields CDR1 LGHNA and CDR2 YNFKEQ. The V end lost 3 bases, the J end lost 4 bases, and 10 bases lay between the germline ends. The CDR3 is made up of 14 amino acids. The DNA of the CDR3 is TGTGCCAGCAGCCAGGGGGTAGGCGGAAACACCATATATTTT. This gives the protein CASSQGVGGNTIYF.

The V gene is TRBV6-5, the J gene TRBJ1-1; D may be TRBD1 (5 bases). The V and J ends lost 2 bases and 6 bases respectively, with 19 bases between them. CDR3 length: 16 amino acids. Germline V gives CDR1 MNHEY, CDR2 SVGAGI. As DNA, the CDR3 is TGTGCCAGCAGTTACGAACATACCGGGACGTCGGCTGAAGCTTTCTTT. It yields the protein CASSYEHTGTSAEAFF.